These T cell receptor beta chains were read from a single sample in a study of T cells in Graves' hyperthyroidism and ophthalmopathy. TCRdb called the multiplex PCR reads again in MiXCR, with one record for every CDR3 protein. The table records roughly 500,000 distinct CDR3 sequences, 20% to 25% of them present only once. The sample comprised blood. These receptors were collected from a woman aged 70-85 years with Graves' ophthalmopathy. Both conserved end residues are part of each CDR3. The D gene is left open where the match is weak. Expanded clones are given a class, and other clones once, few, many or no size at all.

V	D	size	J	CDR3	DNA
TRBV20-1	NA	many	TRBJ2-2	CSARASDTNTGELFF	TGCAGTGCTAGAGCCAGCGACACGAACACCGGGGAGCTGTTTTTT
TRBV11-2	NA	NA	TRBJ1-2	CASSPRQLHNYGYTF	TGTGCCAGCAGCCCCAGACAGCTACATAACTATGGCTACACCTTC
TRBV5-4	NA	NA	TRBJ1-6	CASSTAPSGGNSPLHF	TGTGCCAGCAGCACCGCCCCGTCGGGAGGGAATTCACCCCTCCACTTT
TRBV18	NA	many	TRBJ1-1	CASSPDLNTEAFF	TGTGCCAGCTCACCCGATCTGAACACTGAAGCTTTCTTT
TRBV5-1	NA	NA	TRBJ1-5	CASSLASGDQPQHF	TGCGCCAGCAGCTTGGCGTCAGGGGATCAGCCCCAGCATTTT
TRBV20-1	NA	NA	TRBJ2-7	CSARDVLAGSYEQYF	TGCAGTGCTAGAGATGTACTAGCTGGTTCCTACGAGCAGTACTTC
TRBV19	NA	NA	TRBJ2-1	CASSIGTDNEQFF	TGTGCCAGTAGTATAGGGACAGACAATGAGCAGTTCTTC
TRBV11-2	TRBD2	few	TRBJ2-2	CASSARAGVLTGELFF	TGTGCCAGCAGCGCAAGAGCGGGAGTATTGACCGGGGAGCTGTTTTTT
TRBV7-9	NA	NA	TRBJ2-1	CASSSGSLSRRHNEQFF	TGTGCCAGCAGCTCAGGATCCCTGAGTCGGAGACACAATGAGCAGTTCTTC
TRBV6-2/TRBV6-3	TRBD1	few	TRBJ1-3	CASSYSGAAGGRGNTIYF	TGTGCCAGCAGTTACTCGGGGGCCGCAGGGGGAAGAGGAAACACCATATATTTT
TRBV6-2/TRBV6-3	TRBD2	few	TRBJ2-1	CASSRTSRSGEQFF	TGTGCCAGCAGCAGGACTAGCCGGTCAGGTGAGCAGTTCTTC
TRBV24-1	TRBD1	few	TRBJ1-1	CATTKDRGRSFKVNAFF	TGTGCCACCACCAAAGACAGGGGGCGAAGTTTTAAGGTCAATGCTTTCTTT
TRBV15	NA	NA	TRBJ1-2	CATSSFRVGYTF	TGTGCCACCAGCAGTTTCAGGGTCGGCTACACCTTC
TRBV2	NA	NA	TRBJ2-5	CASSGGRGETQYF	TGTGCCAGCAGTGGGGGGAGAGGGGAGACCCAGTACTTC
TRBV29-1	NA	few	TRBJ2-1	CSGDKGSLFF	TGCAGCGGGGACAAGGGAAGCCTGTTCTTC
TRBV12-3/TRBV12-4	TRBD1	many	TRBJ2-5	CASSPRTGERETQYF	TGTGCCAGCAGTCCCAGGACAGGGGAGCGGGAGACCCAGTACTTC
TRBV20-1	TRBD2	few	TRBJ2-2	CSARSLAGAATGELFF	TGCAGTGCTAGATCCTTAGCGGGAGCGGCGACCGGGGAGCTGTTTTTT
TRBV6-1	NA	few	TRBJ1-4	CASSDPVAGNEKLFF	TGTGCCAGCAGTGACCCGGTAGCGGGGAATGAAAAACTGTTTTTT
TRBV6-4	TRBD1	once	TRBJ2-2	CASRRQGNPLGAGELFF	TGTGCCAGCAGACGACAGGGTAACCCTCTAGGTGCCGGGGAGCTGTTTTTT
TRBV20-1	TRBD2	NA	TRBJ2-1	CSARGGESSGRNEQFF	TGCAGTGCTAGAGGTGGAGAGAGTAGCGGGAGGAATGAGCAGTTCTTC
TRBV6-2/TRBV6-3	NA	few	TRBJ2-7	CASSYPNRVPYEQYF	TGTGCCAGCAGTTACCCCAACAGGGTTCCCTACGAGCAGTACTTC
TRBV3-1	NA	few	TRBJ1-4	CASSQIPGVLDEKLFF	TGTGCCAGCAGCCAAATCCCTGGGGTATTGGATGAAAAACTGTTTTTT
TRBV29-1	NA	few	TRBJ2-3	CSVEIVGADTQYF	TGCAGCGTTGAGATTGTGGGAGCGGATACGCAGTATTTT
TRBV3-1	NA	NA	TRBJ2-2	CASSPSGTPNTGELFF	TGTGCCAGCAGCCCGTCGGGGACACCGAACACCGGGGAGCTGTTTTTT
TRBV6-1	TRBD1	many	TRBJ1-1	CASRSTGGTEAFF	TGTGCCAGCAGGTCGACAGGGGGCACTGAAGCTTTCTTT